The clone carrying this T cell receptor (beta chain) has just one count. Its antigen is not known. This record comes from a study of T cells in localized non-small cell lung cancer. Findings and limits, study-wide: Adjacent lung tissue had a median about 57 of the top 100 clones found in the tumor. Greater T cell density in blood accompanied longer overall survival.

Libraries were prepared by immunoSEQ multiplex PCR; TCRdb keeps only in-frame clonotypes and omits some of them. The sample holds tens of thousands of clones; roughly four fifths are singletons and the top ten take just under 20%. Germline CDR1 is KGHSH and CDR2 is LQKENI. Between the trimmed V and J ends, which lost 2 bases and 2 bases, there was a span of 16 bases. The length of the CDR3 is 16 residues. The sample here was peripheral blood, taken before any cancer treatment. The TCR comes from a female donor aged 60 or older with stage II squamous cell lung carcinoma. The chain employs TRBV18 and TRBJ2-7, with D possibly TRBD2 on 7 matching bases. Written as DNA, the CDR3 is TGTGCCAGCTCACCAGGGGGGGCCCAAGGAACCTACGAGCAGTACTTC. Its translation: CASSPGGAQGTYEQYF.